This T cell receptor (beta chain) was obtained from a study of blood T cell repertoires in COVID-19. Enrollees, roughly 18 to 89 years old, lived in 24 US areas. Assignment of participants to cohorts was predicated upon participant-reported clinical history. As handled by the study authors: Amplifying reference gene primers gave estimates of nucleated cell counts. Assay used: immunoSEQ multiplex PCR; TCRdb lists only in-frame clones, some missing. V and J calls and clone size come straight from that table; D and trimming were deduced from the DNA. This sample has around 200,000 clones, with approximately 78% found just once. Trimming stripped 5 bases from V and 0 bases from J, with 19 bases between. The CDR3 is 17 residues long. From germline, CDR1 is MNHEY and CDR2 SMNVEV (reference sequence).

This chain links TRBV27 with TRBJ1-2; tentatively, D is TRBD1 (6 bases). The sample consisted of PBMCs or T cells enriched from blood (not recorded which). This clonotype was obtained from a man aged 35-49 years who had recovered from COVID-19. The CDR3 loop is CASSPESDRLANYGYTF. CDR3 DNA: TGTGCCAGCAGTCCAGAATCAGACAGGTTAGCTAACTATGGCTACACCTTC.